The T cell receptor (beta chain) described here comes from a study of Graves' ophthalmopathy and Graves' hyperthyroidism. Sampling approximately 11 ml of fresh peripheral blood provided the PBMCs. The table lists this clonotype with many counts. Amplified TCR beta CDR3 regions were obtained using RNA transcripts as template. Following a first-round RT-PCR that used HTBI primers, a second-round multiplex PCR was carried out. TCRdb re-analysed the multiplex PCR reads in MiXCR, keeping a single row per CDR3 protein. Counted here are 300,000 to 400,000 distinct CDR3 sequences, 15% to 20% occurring once; the ten biggest clones make up roughly 12%. J gave up 5 bases and V 5 bases, and 7 bases lay outside the gene matches. The CDR3 is 14 residues long. Germline assignment: CDR1 MNHEY and CDR2 SMNVEV (reference sequence).

Sample: peripheral blood. The TCR was taken from an adult man with Graves' ophthalmopathy. This chain links TRBV27 with TRBJ1-1, with 8 bases that match TRBD1. The CDR3 DNA sequence: TGTGCCAGCAGTCCGGACAGGGTTCAAACTGAAGCTTTCTTT. Its protein is CASSPDRVQTEAFF.